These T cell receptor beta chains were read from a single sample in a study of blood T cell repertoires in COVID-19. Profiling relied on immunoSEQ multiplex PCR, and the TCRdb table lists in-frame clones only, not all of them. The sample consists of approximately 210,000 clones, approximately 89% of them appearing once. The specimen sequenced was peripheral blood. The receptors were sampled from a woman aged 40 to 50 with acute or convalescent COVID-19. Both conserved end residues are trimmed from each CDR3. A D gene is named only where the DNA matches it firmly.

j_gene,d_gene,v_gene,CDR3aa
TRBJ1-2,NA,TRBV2,ASRAQENYSYT
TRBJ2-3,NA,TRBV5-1,ASSYSLDTDTQY
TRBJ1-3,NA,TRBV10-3,AIRPDSSGNTIY
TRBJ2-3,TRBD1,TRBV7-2,ASSLAGGRTNTDTQY
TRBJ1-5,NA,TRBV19,ASSVIYSNQPQH
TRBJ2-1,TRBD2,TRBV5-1,ASSLSTSGVNEQF
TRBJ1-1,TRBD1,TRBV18,ASSYLRDSNTEAF
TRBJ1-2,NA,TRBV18,ASSPAFLEATGYT
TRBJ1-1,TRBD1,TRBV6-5,ASSRQGVLEAF
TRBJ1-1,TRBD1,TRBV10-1,ASAGGLNTEAF
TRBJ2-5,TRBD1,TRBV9,ASSVKTGPGETQY
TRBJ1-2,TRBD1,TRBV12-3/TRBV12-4,ASRPGQAGGYT
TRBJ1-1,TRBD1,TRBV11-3,ASSPGQGGHTEAF